This is a list of T cell receptor beta chains from one sample in a study of T-cell reconstitution after alpha-beta-depleted transplantation in children. One entry per CDR3 protein, called by TCRdb with MiXCR from the PCR reads. The table has 200,000 to 250,000 distinct CDR3 sequences, approximately 8.4% seen once. Specimen: PBMCs, mostly from graft donor cells, collected 360 days after TCRalphabeta/CD19-depleted stem cell transplant. These receptors originate from a male patient between 2 and 10 years old who had a stem cell transplant for acute myeloid leukemia, so the T cells may come from the graft donor. Each CDR3 is given with its conserved first and last residue. D genes are given only for firm matches. Part of the rows lack a size; the others show once, few, many or a class for expanded clones.

>few|TRBJ2-4|NA|TRBV20-1
CSAPGGGYGNIQYF
TGCAGTGCTCCCGGTGGCGGGTATGGAAACATTCAGTACTTC
>many|TRBJ1-5|TRBD1|TRBV10-3
CAIGGGRQGEGYQPQHF
TGTGCCATCGGGGGGGGTCGACAGGGAGAGGGATATCAGCCCCAGCATTTT
>many|TRBJ1-2|NA|TRBV28
CASIKFGTSLAEYGYTF
TGTGCCAGCATCAAATTCGGGACCTCGCTCGCGGAGTATGGCTACACCTTC
>NA|TRBJ2-7|NA|TRBV7-8
CASSILTSSYEQYF
TGTGCCAGCAGCATTCTCACAAGCTCCTACGAGCAGTACTTC
>few|TRBJ2-4|TRBD2|TRBV29-1
CSAGLAGGPWRKNIQYF
TGCAGCGCTGGACTAGCGGGAGGGCCGTGGCGAAAAAACATTCAGTACTTC
>many|TRBJ1-1|NA|TRBV29-1
CSVSRSSGHTEAFF
TGCAGCGTTAGCCGGAGTTCGGGACACACTGAAGCTTTCTTT
>few|TRBJ2-7|NA|TRBV3-1
CASSHGPTVDYEQYF
TGTGCCAGCAGCCACGGACCCACCGTTGACTACGAGCAGTACTTC
>many|TRBJ1-5|NA|TRBV5-8
CASSRDNNQPQHF
TGTGCCAGCAGCCGGGATAACAATCAGCCCCAGCATTTT
>few|TRBJ1-1|TRBD1|TRBV19
CATRTGNTEAFF
TGTGCCACCCGGACAGGAAACACTGAAGCTTTCTTT
>many|TRBJ2-5|TRBD1|TRBV5-5
CASIGGRETQYF
TGTGCCTCCATAGGGGGCAGGGAGACCCAGTACTTC
>many|TRBJ2-1|NA|TRBV28
CASSLSYPQSRRETTYNEQFF
TGTGCCAGCAGTTTATCGTACCCTCAGTCCCGTCGGGAGACGACCTACAATGAGCAGTTCTTC
>NA|TRBJ2-7|TRBD1|TRBV18
CASSPGTAFTYEQYF
TGTGCCAGCTCACCCGGGACAGCGTTTACCTACGAGCAGTACTTC
>few|TRBJ2-3|NA|TRBV5-1
CASSLEQSSTDTQYF
TGCGCCAGCAGCTTGGAGCAGTCTAGCACAGATACGCAGTATTTT
>NA|TRBJ2-1|NA|TRBV5-5
CASSGLQGISYNEQFF
TGTGCCAGCAGCGGGTTGCAGGGGATCTCCTACAATGAGCAGTTCTTC
>NA|TRBJ1-2|NA|TRBV4-2
CASSQGLGGYTF
TGTGCCAGCAGCCAAGGTCTGGGTGGCTACACCTTC
>NA|TRBJ2-2|TRBD1|TRBV20-1
CSARVAGGDGELFF
TGCAGTGCTAGAGTGGCAGGGGGCGACGGGGAGCTGTTTTTT
>many|TRBJ1-1|NA|TRBV6-5
CASSYSGGTEAFF
TGTGCCAGCAGTTACTCTGGGGGCACTGAAGCTTTCTTT
>NA|TRBJ2-7|NA|TRBV5-1
CASSLFGRPYEQYF
TGCGCCAGCAGCTTGTTCGGACGTCCCTACGAGCAGTACTTC
>many|TRBJ2-5|NA|TRBV7-8
CASSQGQETQYF
TGTGCCAGCAGTCAAGGTCAAGAGACCCAGTACTTC
>NA|TRBJ1-2|NA|TRBV20-1
CSASGSQANYGYTF
TGCAGTGCCTCAGGGAGCCAAGCTAACTATGGCTACACCTTC
>NA|TRBJ1-1|NA|TRBV5-5
CASSLVPSTEAFF
TGTGCCAGCAGCTTAGTCCCAAGCACTGAAGCTTTCTTT
>few|TRBJ2-7|TRBD2|TRBV12-3/TRBV12-4
CASRSGRGLGYEQYF
TGTGCCAGCAGATCCGGGAGGGGATTGGGCTACGAGCAGTACTTC
>few|TRBJ2-7|TRBD2|TRBV5-1
CASSLIGGGSEYEQYF
TGCGCCAGCAGCTTAATTGGAGGCGGGAGCGAATACGAGCAGTACTTC
>many|TRBJ2-2|NA|TRBV7-9
CASSSAWGRELFF
TGTGCCAGCAGCTCAGCCTGGGGACGGGAGCTGTTTTTT
>NA|TRBJ2-1|TRBD2|TRBV20-1
CSASYVPGLAGGRAYNEQFF
TGCAGTGCTAGCTACGTACCGGGACTAGCGGGGGGGAGGGCCTACAATGAGCAGTTCTTC
>many|TRBJ2-1|TRBD2|TRBV5-1
CASSSGSWTNEQFF
TGCGCCAGCAGCAGCGGGAGTTGGACCAATGAGCAGTTCTTC
>NA|TRBJ2-5|TRBD2|TRBV20-1
CSARQGTSVSETQYF
TGCAGTGCTAGACAAGGGACTAGCGTTAGTGAGACCCAGTACTTC
>few|TRBJ2-5|NA|TRBV27
CASSSHRNPWDHQETQYF
TGTGCCAGCAGTTCCCACCGAAACCCGTGGGATCACCAAGAGACCCAGTACTTC
>NA|TRBJ2-3|NA|TRBV12-3/TRBV12-4
CASSLALIEGVLTDTQYF
TGTGCCAGCAGTTTAGCGCTAATCGAGGGTGTGCTGACAGATACGCAGTATTTT
>NA|TRBJ1-1|TRBD1|TRBV14
CASSHSGGYTEAFF
TGTGCCAGCAGCCATTCAGGGGGCTACACTGAAGCTTTCTTT